The following is a TCR beta chain sequence with its context. V shed 0 bases, J shed 0 bases, and the junction held 4 bases outside the gene matches. This CDR3 has 17 amino acids. CDR1 and CDR2 from the germline V gene are LGHNA and YSLEER. This sample was taken from a study of blood T cell repertoires in COVID-19. The study counted Cohort 3 donors as recovered given two negative PCRs, clearance, or symptom resolution. In the original workflow: Amplification of reference gene primers was used by the study to estimate nucleated cell counts. Method: immunoSEQ multiplex PCR; TCRdb's copy keeps in-frame clones and lacks some. V and J calls and clone size are copied from that table; D and trimming were computed from the DNA. The sample carries around 290,000 clones, around nine tenths recorded once.

The sequence came from a woman aged 40-49 years who had recovered from COVID-19. The sequenced sample was PBMCs or T cells enriched from blood (not recorded which). The chain is built from TRBV4-3 and TRBJ2-1, with 8 bases that match TRBD2. This chain's CDR3 is CASSQETGTSSYNEQFF. DNA for the CDR3: TGCGCCAGCAGCCAAGAAACCGGGACTAGCTCCTACAATGAGCAGTTCTTC.